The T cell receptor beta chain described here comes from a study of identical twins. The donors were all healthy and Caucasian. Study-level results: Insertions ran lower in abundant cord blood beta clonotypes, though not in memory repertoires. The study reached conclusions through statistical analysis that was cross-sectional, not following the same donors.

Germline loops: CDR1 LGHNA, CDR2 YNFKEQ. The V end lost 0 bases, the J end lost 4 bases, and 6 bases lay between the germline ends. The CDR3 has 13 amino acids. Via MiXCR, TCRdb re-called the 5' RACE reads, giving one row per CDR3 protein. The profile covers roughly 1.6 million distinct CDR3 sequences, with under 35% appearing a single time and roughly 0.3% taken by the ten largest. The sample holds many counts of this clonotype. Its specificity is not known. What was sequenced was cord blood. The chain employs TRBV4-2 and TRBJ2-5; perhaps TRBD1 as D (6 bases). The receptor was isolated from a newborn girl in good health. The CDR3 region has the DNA TGTGCCAGCAGCCAAGACAGGGGAGAGACCCAGTACTTC. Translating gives CASSQDRGETQYF.